Shown below are 12 T cell receptor beta chains from a single sample sequenced in a study of cytomegalovirus exposure and HLA in healthy donors. PCR primers comprised 60 Vbeta and 13 Jbeta primers. Sequencing used immunoSEQ multiplex PCR; TCRdb keeps in-frame clones, though not all of them. The sample shows about 110,000 clones, around 74% of them seen only once. The specimen sequenced was PBMCs. The receptor set was obtained from a man aged 25-45 years in good health and CMV-seropositive.

The chain has TRBV19 and TRBJ2-1; TRBD1 matches 7 bases. Germline V gene lookup returns CDR1 LNHDA and CDR2 SQIVND (reference sequence). V shed 3 bases, J shed 0 bases, and the junction held 11 bases outside the gene matches. The CDR3 runs 18 residues. CDR3 region: CASSIHGTDLSSYNEQFF. Here the CDR3 DNA reads TGTGCCAGTAGTATTCACGGGACAGACCTTAGCTCCTACAATGAGCAGTTCTTC. The variable domain in full, with the rest retrieved from reference TRBV19 and TRBJ2-1, is DGGITQSPKYLFRKEGQNVTLSCEQNLNHDAMYWYRQDPGQGLRLIYYSQIVNDFQKGDIAEGYSVSREKKESFPLTVTSAQKNPTAFYLCASSIHGTDLSSYNEQFFGPGTRLTVL.

The chain joins TRBV6-1 to TRBJ1-3, with 7 nucleotides matching TRBD1. CDR1 is MNHNS and CDR2 is SASEGT in the germline V gene. Trimming took 6 bases from V and 3 from J; bases not matched to a gene: 8. CDR3 length: 15 amino acids. CDR3 nucleotides: TGTGCCAGCAGGGAGGGAGACAGGGATGGAAACACCATATATTTT. Its protein product is CASREGDRDGNTIYF.

This clone was recorded at least ten times. This chain connects TRBV19 to TRBJ2-5; 12 bases are a match to TRBD1. Germline V gene data show CDR1 as LNHDA and CDR2 as SQIVND (reference sequence). CDR3 length: 15 amino acids. The J segment lost 4 bases and the V segment lost 5 bases, leaving 5 bases of the junction unmatched. The CDR3 DNA is TGTGCCAGTAGTTCCGGGACAGGGGGCTCAGAGACCCAGTACTTC. It codes for CASSSGTGGSETQYF.

V is TRBV9 and J is TRBJ2-2; TRBD2 matches at 9 bases. The CDR3 spans 18 residues. J was trimmed by 1 base and V by 4 bases; bases with no gene match: 11. Per the germline V gene, CDR1 is SGDLS and CDR2 is YYNGEE. The CDR3 DNA sequence: TGTGCCAGCAGCCCGCGGACGCGGGGGGGAATGAACACCGGGGAGCTGTTTTTT. This sequence encodes CASSPRTRGGMNTGELFF. The whole variable domain, remainder taken from reference TRBV9 and TRBJ2-2, is DSGVTQTPKHLITATGQRVTLRCSPRSGDLSVYWYQQSLDQGLQFLIQYYNGEERAKGNILERFSAQQFPDLHSELNLSSLELGDSALYFCASSPRTRGGMNTGELFFGEGSRLTVL.

V and J are TRBV19 and TRBJ2-1, with D possibly TRBD1 on 5 matching bases. In germline, CDR1 is LNHDA, CDR2 SQIVND (reference sequence). This CDR3 has 14 residues. Between the trimmed V and J ends, which lost 5 bases and 2 bases, there was a span of 10 bases. The DNA of the CDR3 is TGTGCCAGTAGTGTCCAGGGAACCTACAATGAGCAGTTCTTC. Translation gives CASSVQGTYNEQFF.

With respect to this clone: The same CDR3 can be traced to other DNA sequences in this sample. The gene calls are TRBV6-5 and TRBJ2-7; maybe TRBD2 (5 bases). In germline, CDR1 is MNHEY, CDR2 SVGAGI. The CDR3 spans 14 residues. V was pared by 9 bases and J by 1 base, with 16 bases between. CDR3 in DNA: TGTGCCAGTAGGGTCTCGGGGAGTTCCTACGAGCAGTACTTC. This gives the protein CASRVSGSSYEQYF.

This clone was counted only a few times. The chain couples TRBV28 to TRBJ2-5; tentatively, D is TRBD2 (6 bases). The CDR3 is 16 amino acids. V was shortened by 6 bases and J by 0 bases, with 17 bases between the two germline ends. The germline gives CDR1 MDHEN, CDR2 SYDVKM. The CDR3 spells CASRPGGGWNQETQYF. The CDR3 region has the DNA TGTGCCAGCAGACCGGGTGGGGGGTGGAACCAAGAGACCCAGTACTTC.

The rearrangement links TRBV23-1 to TRBJ2-1; TRBD2 aligns across 15 bases. TRBV23-1 is an ORF, and what it does is uncertain. CDR3 length: 21 residues. Trimming at V came to 6 bases and at J to 11 bases, leaving 26 bases not matched to a gene. The CDR3 protein is CASRHFPGTGTSGGPGPKQFF. The CDR3 nucleotides are TGCGCCAGCAGACACTTCCCCGGAACCGGGACTAGCGGGGGGCCGGGTCCCAAGCAGTTCTTC.

This chain uses TRBV11-2 with TRBJ1-6; D unclear. This CDR3 region has 16 residues. Germline CDR1 and CDR2: SGHAT and FQNNGV. V was trimmed by 0 bases and J by 4 bases, leaving 10 bases between them. CDR3 residues: CASSLDRGGYNSPLHF. The DNA of the CDR3 is TGTGCCAGCAGCTTAGATCGTGGAGGATATAATTCACCCCTCCACTTT.

This clone was seen only once. The V call is TRBV19, the J call TRBJ2-7; maybe TRBD1 (5 bases). This CDR3 spans 14 amino acids. From germline, CDR1 is LNHDA and CDR2 SQIVND (reference sequence). Trimming took 5 bases from V and 3 from J, leaving 14 bases between them. The CDR3 nucleotides read TGTGCCAGTAGTCCCTCCTTTGACAGCTACGAGCAGTACTTC. Its protein product is CASSPSFDSYEQYF.

This clone was picked up a small number of times. The V call is TRBV11-2, the J call TRBJ2-7; D call uncertain. This CDR3 region has 14 residues. Germline V gene data show CDR1 as SGHAT and CDR2 as FQNNGV. Trimming took 1 base from V and 0 from J, leaving 7 bases between them. CDR3 DNA: TGTGCCAGCAGCTTAGGAGGTCCCTCCTACGAGCAGTACTTC. Protein sequence: CASSLGGPSYEQYF.

The CDR3, as DNA: TGTGCCAGCAGCTTTGGGGGGGAGACCCAGTACTTC. It is translated as CASSFGGETQYF. The chain recombines TRBV7-8 with TRBJ2-5; D may be TRBD2 (6 bases). The CDR3 contains 12 residues. V was cut by 3 bases and J by 5 bases, with 7 bases left in between. Germline CDR1 is SGHVS and CDR2 is FQNEAQ. Complete variable domain (other parts from reference TRBV7-8 and TRBJ2-5): GAGVSQSPRYKVAKRGQDVALRCDPISGHVSLFWYQQALGQGPEFLTYFQNEAQLDKSGLPSDRFFAERPEGSVSTLKIQRTQQEDSAVYLCASSFGGETQYFGPGTRLLVL.